The rows below give T cell receptor beta chains drawn from one sample of a study of beta chain features in type 1 diabetes. Profiling relied on immunoSEQ multiplex PCR, and the TCRdb table lists in-frame clones only, not all of them. This repertoire shows some 280,000 clones, roughly an eighth found once; its top ten account for roughly 0.018%. The specimen sequenced was naive CD4+ T cells from blood. Source of these receptors: a man aged 30-40 years with type 1 diabetes. The CDR3 runs from the conserved cysteine through the conserved F or W. A D gene is named only where the DNA matches it firmly. Only part of the rows carry a size: once, few, many, or a class if the clone is expanded.

CAWGPPGGNIQYF,TGTGCCTGGGGACCCCCCGGGGGAAACATTCAGTACTTC,TRBJ2-4,TRBV30,NA,NA
CASSYGATADQPQHF,TGCGCCAGCAGCTATGGGGCGACCGCTGATCAGCCCCAGCATTTT,TRBJ1-5,TRBV5-1,NA,few
CASSGVDNTQYF,TGTGCCAGCAGTGGGGTGGACAATACGCAGTATTTT,TRBJ2-3,TRBV2,NA,NA
CASSPGTTSTGELFF,TGTGCCAGCAGCCCCGGGACTACCTCCACCGGGGAGCTGTTTTTT,TRBJ2-2,TRBV9,TRBD2,few
CASSTTITGYGYTF,TGTGCCAGTAGTACAACCATTACAGGGTATGGCTACACCTTC,TRBJ1-2,TRBV19,NA,NA
CASSLLDRSTDTQYF,TGTGCCAGCAGCTTACTCGACAGGAGCACAGATACGCAGTATTTT,TRBJ2-3,TRBV7-2,NA,NA
CAWISSGNTIYF,TGTGCCTGGATCAGTTCTGGAAACACCATATATTTT,TRBJ1-3,TRBV30,NA,few
CASRRPGTGNNEQFF,TGTGCCAGCCGTCGACCCGGGACAGGGAACAATGAGCAGTTCTTC,TRBJ2-1,TRBV11-2,TRBD1,NA
CSALVGSGQYF,TGCAGTGCTCTCGTCGGGAGCGGGCAGTATTTT,TRBJ2-3,TRBV20-1,NA,NA
CSVRPGQSYNEQFF,TGCAGCGTTAGACCGGGACAGTCCTACAATGAGCAGTTCTTC,TRBJ2-1,TRBV29-1,TRBD1,few
CSVGDRDRAIYEQYF,TGCAGCGTCGGGGACCGGGACAGGGCTATCTACGAGCAGTACTTC,TRBJ2-7,TRBV29-1,TRBD1,few
CASSLADRDRAFF,TGTGCCAGCAGTTTAGCGGACAGGGATCGAGCTTTCTTT,TRBJ1-1,TRBV28,TRBD1,NA
CASSLYDSFNQPQHF,TGTGCCAGTTCACTATATGACTCCTTCAATCAGCCCCAGCATTTT,TRBJ1-5,TRBV19,NA,few
CASRGAAVNTEAFF,TGTGCCAGCAGGGGGGCTGCGGTGAACACTGAAGCTTTCTTT,TRBJ1-1,TRBV11-2,NA,NA
CASSQLRQGDYGYTF,TGCGCCAGCAGCCAATTAAGACAGGGGGACTATGGCTACACCTTC,TRBJ1-2,TRBV4-3,TRBD1,few
CASSPEYYVEKLFF,TGTGCCAGTAGTCCAGAGTACTACGTTGAAAAACTGTTTTTT,TRBJ1-4,TRBV19,NA,NA
CASRPGLAGTDTQYF,TGCGCCAGCCGCCCCGGACTAGCGGGAACAGATACGCAGTATTTT,TRBJ2-3,TRBV5-1,TRBD2,NA
CSALAEAQHF,TGCAGTGCTCTTGCGGAGGCCCAGCATTTT,TRBJ1-5,TRBV20-1,NA,few
CASSLRRSNEQFF,TGTGCCAGCAGTTTAAGGAGGTCCAATGAGCAGTTCTTC,TRBJ2-1,TRBV27,NA,few
CSLVGTTSGRASYNEQFF,TGCAGCTTAGTTGGAACTACGAGCGGGAGGGCATCCTACAATGAGCAGTTCTTC,TRBJ2-1,TRBV29-1,TRBD2,few
CAWNIGGTQIYTEAFF,TGTGCCTGGAACATTGGTGGGACACAGATTTACACTGAAGCTTTCTTT,TRBJ1-1,TRBV30,NA,NA
CASSLEASGSYEQYF,TGTGCCAGCAGCTTAGAAGCTAGCGGGAGCTACGAGCAGTACTTC,TRBJ2-7,TRBV7-8,TRBD2,NA
CASSLVGAGETQYF,TGTGCCAGCAGCTTAGTGGGGGCCGGAGAGACCCAGTACTTC,TRBJ2-5,TRBV11-1,NA,NA
CAISLSLDRGDGYTF,TGTGCCATCAGCTTATCACTCGACAGGGGAGACGGCTACACCTTC,TRBJ1-2,TRBV10-3,TRBD1,few
CASSYSTGGNYGYTF,TGTGCCAGCAGTTACTCGACAGGGGGCAACTATGGCTACACCTTC,TRBJ1-2,TRBV6-5,TRBD1,NA
CASSLAREDEQYF,TGTGCCAGCAGTTTAGCCAGGGAGGACGAGCAGTACTTC,TRBJ2-7,TRBV27,NA,few
CASSLDKETQYF,TGTGCTAGCAGCTTAGACAAAGAGACCCAGTACTTC,TRBJ2-5,TRBV7-7,NA,NA
CSVNRDRGYNEQFF,TGCAGCGTGAACCGGGACAGGGGATACAATGAGCAGTTCTTC,TRBJ2-1,TRBV29-1,TRBD1,few
CASSWTGVGEKLFF,TGTGCCAGCAGTTGGACAGGGGTTGGGGAAAAACTGTTTTTT,TRBJ1-4,TRBV28,TRBD1,few